This T cell receptor (beta chain) was captured by sequencing in a study of blood T cell repertoires in COVID-19. Sequenced by immunoSEQ multiplex PCR; TCRdb stores in-frame clones only, minus some. The profile shows roughly 200,000 clones, approximately 86% of them singletons. This clone came up a few times. The V and J ends lost 5 bases and 7 bases respectively, with 9 bases between them. The CDR3 is 12 residues long. CDR1 and CDR2 from the germline V gene are MNHEY and SMNVEV (reference sequence). This chain connects TRBV27 to TRBJ1-5; D is uncertain. Sequenced sample: PBMCs or T cells enriched from blood (not recorded which). This clonotype was obtained from a woman in her 30s who had been exposed to COVID-19. The CDR3 bases are TGTGCCAGCAGTAGCACCGGGCAGCCCCAGCATTTT. Translated, it gives CASSSTGQPQHF.